Presented here are 13 T cell receptor beta chains from one specimen sequenced in a study of response to subunit inactivated influenza vaccine. MiXCR, run by TCRdb on the RT-PCR reads, gives a single entry per CDR3 protein. The sample gives about half a million distinct CDR3 sequences, less than 8% of which show up once; roughly 13% is in the top ten. The sample here was PBMCs from blood, taken less than 25 months after vaccination. The origin of the receptors is a man between 50 and 69 years old who received an inactivated influenza vaccine.

This clonotype has a count of ten or more. This chain links TRBV5-5 with TRBJ2-3; 9 bases align to TRBD1. In germline, CDR1 is SGHKS, CDR2 YYEKEE (reference sequence). J lost 0 bases, V lost 3 bases, and 5 bases had no gene match. This CDR3 has 16 residues. The CDR3 nucleotides are TGTGCCAGCAGCTCAGGACAGGGGCATAGCACAGATACGCAGTATTTT. It translates to CASSSGQGHSTDTQYF.

The V gene is TRBV6-2 or TRBV6-3, the J gene TRBJ2-3; 11 bases match TRBD2. The J segment lost 7 bases and the V segment lost 6 bases, leaving 9 bases of the junction unmatched. Germline CDR1 is MNHEY and CDR2 is SVGEGT. The length of the CDR3 is 15 residues. The chain's CDR3 is CASRDSGGAAYTQYF. DNA of the CDR3: TGTGCCAGCAGGGATAGCGGGGGGGCCGCATATACGCAGTATTTT.

This clonotype was seen ten or more times. The genes are TRBV27 and TRBJ2-3; maybe TRBD2 (5 bases). This CDR3 has 13 amino acids. Deletions cut 6 bases from V and 4 bases from J, with 11 bases between. Germline V gene sequence: CDR1 MNHEY, CDR2 SMNVEV (reference sequence). The CDR3 DNA reads TGTGCCAGCAGGCTACTAGTATCAGATACGCAGTATTTT. This sequence encodes CASRLLVSDTQYF.

V usage is TRBV11-2 and J usage is TRBJ2-1; 8 bases fit TRBD2. The CDR3 is 19 amino acids. Germline-derived CDR1 and CDR2 are SGHAT and FQNNGV. The junction had 13 bases not matched to a gene; V was cut back by 3 bases and J by 0 bases. The CDR3 DNA reads TGTGCCAGCAGCTTTCGCTCGTCGGGGGGGCCCAGCTCCTACAATGAGCAGTTCTTC. Amino acids: CASSFRSSGGPSSYNEQFF.

The chain recombines TRBV29-1 with TRBJ2-7, with 8 bases that match TRBD1. V shed 3 bases, J shed 4 bases, and the junction held 5 bases outside the gene matches. The CDR3 spans 13 residues. Per the germline V gene, CDR1 is SQVTM and CDR2 is ANQGSEA. The DNA for the CDR3 is TGCAGCGTTGAGTACAGGGGGGAATACGAGCAGTACTTC. This translates into CSVEYRGEYEQYF.

This clonotype was seen ten or more times. The genes are TRBV12-3 or TRBV12-4 and TRBJ2-7, with D possibly being TRBD1 (6 bases). V was clipped by 5 bases and J by 4 bases, with 9 bases between them. This CDR3 spans 12 amino acids. This CDR3 is CASSDDRYEQYF. Here the CDR3 DNA reads TGTGCCAGCAGTGACGACAGGTACGAGCAGTACTTC.

There are a few counts of this clonotype. The junction shows a germline mismatch at one end, possibly a read error. The rearrangement links TRBV24-1 to TRBJ1-2, with D maybe TRBD1 (5 bases). Germline V gives CDR1 KGHDR, CDR2 SFDVKD. This CDR3 is built from 14 residues. DNA for the CDR3: TGTGCCACCAGTGACAACCGGGACGACTCCATGATAGCCTTC. Its translation: CATSDNRDDSMIAF.

The V gene is TRBV18, the J gene TRBJ2-4, with D possibly TRBD1 on 5 matching bases. V shed 0 bases and J shed 0 bases, with 9 bases lying between them. The CDR3 is 16 amino acids. Germline V gene sequence: CDR1 KGHSH, CDR2 LQKENI. The CDR3 DNA sequence: TGTGCCAGCTCACCACCGGACATGTTAGCCAAAAACATTCAGTACTTC. This translates into CASSPPDMLAKNIQYF.

This clonotype was counted at least ten times. The rearrangement uses TRBV27 and TRBJ2-3; D might be TRBD1 (6 bases). The V gene lost 8 bases and the J gene lost 3 bases, with 15 bases spanning the gap. Germline V lookup: CDR1 MNHEY, CDR2 SMNVEV (reference sequence). The CDR3 sequence is 14 residues long. CDR3 amino acids: CASLQLGQTDTQYF. For the CDR3, the DNA is TGTGCCAGCTTACAACTAGGACAGACAGATACGCAGTATTTT.

DNA of the CDR3: TGTGCCACCAGCAGAGATTTGCGCCTAGCCGGTAATGAGCAGTTCTTC. Amino acids: CATSRDLRLAGNEQFF. The chain carries TRBV15 and TRBJ2-1, with a weak D call TRBD2 (5 bases). This CDR3 region has 16 residues. Trimming left V 0 bases short and J 7 bases short, with 16 bases between. Germline-derived CDR1 and CDR2 are LNHNV and YYDKDF (reference sequence).

This clonotype was observed many times. The chain uses TRBV27 and TRBJ2-6; D is uncertain. The CDR3 is 14 amino acids. With 5 bases removed from V and 2 bases from J, the gap between germline ends came to 7 bases. Per germline, CDR1 MNHEY and CDR2 SMNVEV (reference sequence). The CDR3 protein is CASSGVPGANVLTF. CDR3 sequence (DNA): TGTGCCAGCAGTGGCGTTCCTGGGGCCAACGTCCTGACTTTC.

CDR3 loop: CASSLAGLAGVPEQFF. The CDR3 bases are TGTGCCAGCAGCTTAGCGGGTCTAGCGGGAGTCCCTGAGCAGTTCTTC. The chain is built from TRBV7-2 and TRBJ2-1, with 10 positions matching TRBD2. This CDR3 has 16 residues. Germline V gene data show CDR1 as SGHTA and CDR2 as FQGNSA. The V segment lost 0 bases and the J segment 9 bases; nucleotides outside the gene matches: 8.

This clonotype was detected many times. The chain carries TRBV5-1 and TRBJ2-5; D not resolved. The CDR3 loop spans 14 amino acids. V gave up 4 bases and J gave up 1 base, with 11 bases separating them. Germline V gene sequence: CDR1 SGHRS, CDR2 YFSETQ. The CDR3, as DNA: TGCGCCAGCAGCCCTCAAGGGTCCCAAGAGACCCAGTACTTC. It yields the protein CASSPQGSQETQYF.